This entry describes one T cell receptor beta chain. This sample was taken from a study of Ad26.COV2.S vaccination and SARS-CoV-2 variants. This CDR3 region has 17 residues. Losses at the gene ends were 0 bases for V and 1 base for J; bases not matched to a gene: 6. The germline gives CDR1 KGHSH, CDR2 LQKENI. Clones were sequenced by immunoSEQ multiplex PCR, and TCRdb holds only the in-frame ones, with some missing. In the table there are approximately 400,000 clones, about 90% of which are singletons. The sequence came from a human donor who had recovered from COVID-19. The chain has TRBV18 and TRBJ1-2, with 9 bases matching TRBD1. Sequencing used peripheral blood, obtained after recovery from COVID-19. The CDR3 DNA sequence: TGTGCCAGCTCACCACCGCGGACAGGGGCGATTAACTATGGCTACACCTTC. Protein: CASSPPRTGAINYGYTF.